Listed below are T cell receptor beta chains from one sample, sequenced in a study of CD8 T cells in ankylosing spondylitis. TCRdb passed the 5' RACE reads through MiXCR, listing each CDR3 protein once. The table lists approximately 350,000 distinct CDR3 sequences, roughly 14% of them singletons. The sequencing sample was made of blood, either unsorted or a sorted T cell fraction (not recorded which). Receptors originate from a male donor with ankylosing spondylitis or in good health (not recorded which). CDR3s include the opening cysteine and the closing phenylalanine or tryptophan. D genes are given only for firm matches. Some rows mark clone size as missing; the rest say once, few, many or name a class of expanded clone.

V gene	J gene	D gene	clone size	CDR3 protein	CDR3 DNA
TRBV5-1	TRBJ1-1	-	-	CASSFRAGENTEAFF	TGCGCCAGCAGCTTCCGAGCGGGGGAGAACACTGAAGCTTTCTTT
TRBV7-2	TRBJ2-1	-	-	CASSSVLGSSYNEQFF	TGTGCCAGCAGCTCTGTGCTCGGGAGCTCCTACAATGAGCAGTTCTTC
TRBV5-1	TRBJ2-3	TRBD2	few	CASSFYLPGTSGRTDTQYF	TGCGCCAGCAGCTTCTATCTCCCCGGGACTAGCGGGAGAACAGATACGCAGTATTTT
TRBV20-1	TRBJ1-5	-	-	CSARSGRGYEPQHF	TGCAGTGCTAGATCCGGCAGAGGGTACGAGCCCCAGCATTTT
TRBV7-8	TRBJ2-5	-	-	CASSSLRGDQETQYF	TGTGCCAGCAGCTCCCTTCGTGGGGATCAAGAGACCCAGTACTTC
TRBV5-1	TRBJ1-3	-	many	CASSLTGLPSGNTIYF	TGCGCCAGCAGCCTAACTGGGCTGCCATCTGGAAACACCATATATTTT
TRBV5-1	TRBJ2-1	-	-	CASSLQGVYNEQFF	TGCGCCAGCAGCTTGCAGGGAGTCTACAATGAGCAGTTCTTC
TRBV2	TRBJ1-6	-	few	CASSKTGYNSPLHF	TGTGCCAGCAGTAAGACAGGCTATAATTCACCCCTCCACTTT
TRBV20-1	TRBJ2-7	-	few	CSARVGPGAEQYF	TGCAGTGCTAGAGTGGGCCCAGGGGCCGAGCAGTACTTC
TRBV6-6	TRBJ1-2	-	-	CASAGGTYGYTF	TGTGCCAGCGCCGGGGGAACCTATGGCTACACCTTC
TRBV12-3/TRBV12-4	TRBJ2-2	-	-	CASRIMPGELFF	TGTGCCAGCAGGATTATGCCCGGGGAGCTGTTTTTT
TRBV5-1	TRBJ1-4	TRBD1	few	CASSTDRADEKLFF	TGCGCCAGCAGCACGGACAGGGCCGATGAAAAACTGTTTTTT
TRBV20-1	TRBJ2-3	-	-	CSARDQGVRPTDTQYF	TGCAGTGCTAGAGATCAAGGGGTCCGCCCCACAGATACGCAGTATTTT
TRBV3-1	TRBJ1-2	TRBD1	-	CASSRDPGQNSYGYTF	TGTGCCAGCAGCCGTGATCCGGGACAGAACTCCTATGGCTACACCTTC
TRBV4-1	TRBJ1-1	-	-	CASSQLGGSDAEAFF	TGCGCCAGCAGCCAGCTTGGGGGGAGCGATGCCGAAGCTTTCTTT
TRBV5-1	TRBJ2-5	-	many	CASSPRTGTTTETQYF	TGCGCCAGCAGTCCTAGGACCGGGACAACTACAGAGACCCAGTACTTC
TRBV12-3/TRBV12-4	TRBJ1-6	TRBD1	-	CASSTRAGGGSPLHF	TGTGCCAGCAGCACCCGGGCAGGGGGAGGTTCACCCCTCCACTTT
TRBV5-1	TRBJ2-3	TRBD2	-	CASSPQSGLAGSDTQYF	TGCGCCAGCAGCCCGCAAAGCGGGCTAGCGGGGAGTGATACGCAGTATTTT
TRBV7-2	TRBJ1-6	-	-	CASSLAQGAGSPLHF	TGTGCCAGCAGCTTAGCGCAAGGGGCCGGTTCACCCCTCCACTTT
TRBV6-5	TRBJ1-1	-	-	CASSYSNLKAEAFF	TGTGCCAGCAGTTACTCAAATCTAAAGGCTGAAGCTTTCTTT
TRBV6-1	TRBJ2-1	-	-	CASTHRGGGNEQFF	TGTGCCAGCACCCATCGGGGTGGCGGCAATGAGCAGTTCTTC
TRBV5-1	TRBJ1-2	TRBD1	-	CASTQRQGSYGYTF	TGCGCCAGCACCCAACGACAGGGGAGCTATGGCTACACCTTC
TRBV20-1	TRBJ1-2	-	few	CSAMTRANYGYTF	TGCAGTGCTATGACAAGGGCTAACTATGGCTACACCTTC
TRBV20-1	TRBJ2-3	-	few	CSARGSATDTQYF	TGCAGTGCTAGAGGTAGTGCCACAGATACGCAGTATTTT
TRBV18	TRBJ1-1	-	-	CASSPQQSDLGSEAFF	TGTGCCAGCTCACCACAACAGAGCGATCTTGGGTCTGAAGCTTTCTTT
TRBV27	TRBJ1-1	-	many	CASSLLRGVEAFF	TGTGCCAGCAGTTTATTGCGAGGCGTTGAAGCTTTCTTT
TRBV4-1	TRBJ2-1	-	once	CASSQDGPSRGEQFF	TGCGCCAGCAGCCAAGATGGGCCGTCTAGAGGCGAGCAGTTCTTC
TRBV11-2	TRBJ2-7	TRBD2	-	CASSLRASGSREQYF	TGTGCCAGCAGCTTACGGGCTAGCGGGAGTAGAGAGCAGTACTTC
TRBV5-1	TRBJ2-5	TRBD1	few	CASSPDRGATQYF	TGCGCCAGCAGCCCGGACAGGGGAGCGACCCAGTACTTC
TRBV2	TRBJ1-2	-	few	CASSSQGSYGYTF	TGTGCCAGCAGTTCCCAGGGAAGCTATGGCTACACCTTC
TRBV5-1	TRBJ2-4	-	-	CASSDGLAKNIQYF	TGCGCCAGCAGCGACGGTCTAGCCAAAAACATTCAGTACTTC
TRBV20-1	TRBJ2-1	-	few	CSAPRASGHEQFF	TGCAGTGCCCCCAGGGCGTCCGGCCATGAGCAGTTCTTC
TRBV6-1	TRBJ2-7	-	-	CASSAMQGLYEQYF	TGTGCCAGCAGTGCGATGCAGGGGTTGTACGAGCAGTACTTC
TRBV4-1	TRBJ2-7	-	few	CASSQAGGQGGPLGQYF	TGCGCCAGCAGCCAGGCAGGAGGGCAGGGTGGTCCTTTAGGGCAGTACTTC
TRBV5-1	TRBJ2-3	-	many	CASSLDRGTDTQYF	TGCGCCAGCAGCTTGGACAGGGGCACAGATACGCAGTATTTT
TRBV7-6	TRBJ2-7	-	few	CASSLQDGAYEQYF	TGTGCCAGCAGCTTACAGGACGGAGCCTACGAGCAGTACTTC
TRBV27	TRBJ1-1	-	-	CASSANPRRTEAFF	TGTGCCAGCAGTGCCAATCCTAGACGGACTGAAGCTTTCTTT
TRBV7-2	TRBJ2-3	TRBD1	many	CASSSRQGLTDTQYF	TGTGCCAGCAGCTCTAGACAGGGTTTGACAGATACGCAGTATTTT
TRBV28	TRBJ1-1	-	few	CASSTRFEAFF	TGTGCCAGCAGCACCAGATTTGAAGCTTTCTTT
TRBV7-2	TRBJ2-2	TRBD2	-	CASSSGGLREELFF	TGTGCCAGCAGCTCTGGGGGACTACGGGAGGAGCTGTTTTTT
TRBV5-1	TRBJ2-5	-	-	CASSYSVQETQYF	TGCGCCAGCAGTTATTCGGTGCAAGAGACCCAGTACTTC
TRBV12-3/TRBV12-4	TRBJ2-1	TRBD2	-	CASTEVRLAGGRDEQFF	TGTGCCAGCACGGAAGTAAGACTAGCGGGAGGAAGGGATGAGCAGTTCTTC
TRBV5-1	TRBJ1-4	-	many	CASSLGGANEKLFF	TGCGCCAGCAGCTTGGGGGGAGCTAATGAAAAACTGTTTTTT
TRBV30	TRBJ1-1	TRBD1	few	CAWSWRGGSTGEAFF	TGTGCCTGGAGTTGGAGAGGGGGCTCGACTGGTGAAGCTTTCTTT
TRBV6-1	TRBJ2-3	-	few	CASSLLNRGNTQYF	TGTGCCAGCAGCCTCCTCAATAGGGGTAATACGCAGTATTTT
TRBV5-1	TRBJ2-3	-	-	CASSLITGSYTDTQYF	TGCGCCAGCAGCTTGATAACAGGGTCCTACACAGATACGCAGTATTTT
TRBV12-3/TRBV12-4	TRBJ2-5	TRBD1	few	CASSFHRGLTYQETQYF	TGTGCCAGCAGTTTTCACAGGGGGCTCACGTACCAAGAGACCCAGTACTTC
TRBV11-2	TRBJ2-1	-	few	CASSLDRQAYNEQFF	TGTGCCAGCAGCTTAGATCGACAGGCATACAATGAGCAGTTCTTC